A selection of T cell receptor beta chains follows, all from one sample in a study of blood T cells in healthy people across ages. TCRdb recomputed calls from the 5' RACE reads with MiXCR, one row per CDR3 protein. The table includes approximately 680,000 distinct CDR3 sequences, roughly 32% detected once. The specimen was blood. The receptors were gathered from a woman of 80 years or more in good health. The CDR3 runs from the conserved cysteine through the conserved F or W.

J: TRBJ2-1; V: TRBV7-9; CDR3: CASSLVSLAGLQQFF
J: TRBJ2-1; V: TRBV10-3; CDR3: CAISEPGQGGNEQFF
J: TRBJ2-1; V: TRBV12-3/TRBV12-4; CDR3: CASSLELASFFNEQFF
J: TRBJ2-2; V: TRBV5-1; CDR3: CASSSTSGGELFF
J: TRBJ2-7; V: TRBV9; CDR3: CAGSVEQGPSHEQYF
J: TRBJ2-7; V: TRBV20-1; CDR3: CSARVVTAYEQYF
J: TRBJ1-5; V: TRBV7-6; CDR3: CASSAGGWQYSNQPQHF
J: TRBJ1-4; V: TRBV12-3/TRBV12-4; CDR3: CASSFDRGMFF
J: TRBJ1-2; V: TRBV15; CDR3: CATSSVTGAHHGYTF
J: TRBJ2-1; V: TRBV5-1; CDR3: CASSFRSGSSYNEQFF
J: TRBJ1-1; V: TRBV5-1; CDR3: CASSPHNTDEAFF
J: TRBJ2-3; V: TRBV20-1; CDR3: CSARISSDAQYF
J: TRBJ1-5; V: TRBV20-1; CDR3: CSVALSQARGPQHF
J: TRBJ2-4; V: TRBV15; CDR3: CATSRDPGQRNIQYF
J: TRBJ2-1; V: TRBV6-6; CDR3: CAMGAVYNEQFF
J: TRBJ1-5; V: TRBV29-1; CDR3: CSVRTDLNQPQHF
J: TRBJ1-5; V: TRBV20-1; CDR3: CSAAGTGGNQPQHF
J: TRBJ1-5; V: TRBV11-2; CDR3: CASSRAWDQPQHF
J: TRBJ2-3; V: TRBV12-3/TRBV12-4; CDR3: CASSYRTSGGAQDTQYF
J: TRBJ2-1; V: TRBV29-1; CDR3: CSVEISGGASEQFF
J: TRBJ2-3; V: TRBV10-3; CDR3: CAISDQNSGATRDTQYF
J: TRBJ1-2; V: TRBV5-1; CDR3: CASSLEGTGGTNYGYTF
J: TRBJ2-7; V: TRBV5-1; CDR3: CASSPGQVGGYEQYF
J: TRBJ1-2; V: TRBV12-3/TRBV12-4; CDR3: CANSLRVNYGYTF
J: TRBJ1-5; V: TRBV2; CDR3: CASTIGGNSNQPQHF
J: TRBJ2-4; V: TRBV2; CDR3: CASSEDRDKNIQYF
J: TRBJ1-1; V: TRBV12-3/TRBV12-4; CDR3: CASSFDRGSTEAFF
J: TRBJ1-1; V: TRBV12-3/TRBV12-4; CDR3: CASSRSTGVRTEAFF
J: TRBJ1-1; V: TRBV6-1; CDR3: CASSGLDSHTEAFF
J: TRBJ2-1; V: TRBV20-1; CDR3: CSARGSGTGVYNEQFF
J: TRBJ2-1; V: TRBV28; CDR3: CASCLGGNEQFF
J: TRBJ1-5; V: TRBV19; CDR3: CASSIDGLWQGVRNQPQHF
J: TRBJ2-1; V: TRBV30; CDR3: CAWSVGSRNEQFF
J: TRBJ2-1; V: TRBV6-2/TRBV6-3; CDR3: CASSYWPGAQFF
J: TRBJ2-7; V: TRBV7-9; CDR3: CASSLSPFYEQYF
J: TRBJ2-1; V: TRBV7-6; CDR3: CASSWTGDEQFF
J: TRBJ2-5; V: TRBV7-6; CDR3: CASSLDQGRRETQYF
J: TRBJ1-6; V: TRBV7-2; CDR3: CASSLDQGRYNSPLHF
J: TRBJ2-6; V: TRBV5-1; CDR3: CASSLSPGTGANVLTF
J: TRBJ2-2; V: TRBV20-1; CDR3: CSAPPRDRNTGELFF
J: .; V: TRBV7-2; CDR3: CASSSGHLETQYF
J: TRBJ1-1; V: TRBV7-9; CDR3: CASSLARGAVNTEAFF
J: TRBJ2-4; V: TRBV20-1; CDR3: CSARLLGDRGSHIQYF
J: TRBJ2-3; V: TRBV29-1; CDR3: CSVAPGGGTDTQYF
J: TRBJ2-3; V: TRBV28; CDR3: CACTGLLTDTQYF
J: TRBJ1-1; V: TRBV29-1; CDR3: CSVLTNSGSTEAFF
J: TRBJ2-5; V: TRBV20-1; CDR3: CSAEGIQGREQYF
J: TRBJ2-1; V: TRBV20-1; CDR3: CSASAMNGFYGNEQFF
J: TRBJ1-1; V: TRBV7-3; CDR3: CASSEYPNTEAFF
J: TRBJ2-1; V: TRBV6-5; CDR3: CASSYSNYRQGRNNEQFF
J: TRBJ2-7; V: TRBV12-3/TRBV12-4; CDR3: CASSFGQTGGYYEQYF
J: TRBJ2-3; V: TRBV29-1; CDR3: CSFRQGDTDTQYF
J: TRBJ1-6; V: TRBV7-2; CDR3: CASSLDRGSPLHF
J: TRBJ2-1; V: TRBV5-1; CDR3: CASSLVRGQRDEQFF
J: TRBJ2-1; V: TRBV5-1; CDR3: CASSVQGNNEQFF
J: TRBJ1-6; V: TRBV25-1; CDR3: CASRETGEYNSPLHF
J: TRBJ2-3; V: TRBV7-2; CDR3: CASGSGLLNTQYF